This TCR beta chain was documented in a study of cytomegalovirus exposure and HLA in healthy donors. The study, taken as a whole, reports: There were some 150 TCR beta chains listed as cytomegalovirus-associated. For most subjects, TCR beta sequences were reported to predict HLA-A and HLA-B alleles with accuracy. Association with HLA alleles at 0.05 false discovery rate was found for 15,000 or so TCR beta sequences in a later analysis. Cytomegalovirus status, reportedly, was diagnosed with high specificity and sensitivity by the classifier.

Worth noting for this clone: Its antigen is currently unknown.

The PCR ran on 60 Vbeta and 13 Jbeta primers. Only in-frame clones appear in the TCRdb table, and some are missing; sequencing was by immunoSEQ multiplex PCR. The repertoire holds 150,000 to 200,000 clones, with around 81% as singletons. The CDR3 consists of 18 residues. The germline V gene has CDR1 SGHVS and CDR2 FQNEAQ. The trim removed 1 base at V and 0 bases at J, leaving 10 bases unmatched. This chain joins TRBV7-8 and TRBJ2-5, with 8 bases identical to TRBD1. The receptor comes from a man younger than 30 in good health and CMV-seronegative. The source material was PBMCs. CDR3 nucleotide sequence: TGTGCCAGCAGCTTAGGGATGGCCGGGGACAGGCACCAAGAGACCCAGTACTTC. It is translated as CASSLGMAGDRHQETQYF.